This is a list of T cell receptor beta chains from one sample in a study of T cell responses to AZD1222 COVID-19 vaccine. The protocol was immunoSEQ multiplex PCR, while the TCRdb copy is restricted to in-frame clones and leaves out a portion. Of 140,000 or so clones detected, roughly nine tenths appear once; the ten largest clones hold about 1.5%. The source was peripheral blood, collected on day 0 of AZD1222 vaccination. The source is an adult in good health. CDR3s include the opening cysteine and the closing phenylalanine or tryptophan. D genes are given only for firm matches. A row's size may be missing; if present it is once, few, many or a size class.

D	V	size	J	DNA	CDR3
TRBD2	TRBV5-6	once	TRBJ2-7	TGTGCCAGCAGCTTAGGTCTAGCGGGCGGCTACGAGCAGTACTTC	CASSLGLAGGYEQYF
TRBD1	TRBV30	NA	TRBJ2-2	TGTGCCTGGACGCGGGACAGGAGCACCGGGGAGCTGTTTTTT	CAWTRDRSTGELFF
TRBD1	TRBV24-1	NA	TRBJ2-1	TGTGCCACCAGGGCACAGGGGACTGAGCAGTTCTTC	CATRAQGTEQFF
NA	TRBV30	NA	TRBJ1-1	TGTGCCTGGAGTGTGGGTCGGACAGTGAACACTGAAGCTTTCTTT	CAWSVGRTVNTEAFF
NA	TRBV6-1	NA	TRBJ1-6	TGTGCCAGCAGTGAAGCGCATTGGGACGCGGGATTTAATTCACCCCTCCACTTT	CASSEAHWDAGFNSPLHF
NA	TRBV24-1	once	TRBJ2-1	TGTGCCACCAGTGATATCGGACGAACGGGGAGTTCCTACAATGAGCAGTTCTTC	CATSDIGRTGSSYNEQFF
TRBD1	TRBV5-5	NA	TRBJ2-7	TGTGCCAGCAGCCTATCTTCCGGGACAGGGTCCTACGAGCAGTACTTC	CASSLSSGTGSYEQYF
NA	TRBV6-5	NA	TRBJ2-1	TGTGCCAGCTCAGGCCAGGGGGAGCAGTTCTTC	CASSGQGEQFF
NA	TRBV7-9	NA	TRBJ2-1	TGTGCCAGCAGCTTTTTAGCAGCCACGGAGCAGTTCTTC	CASSFLAATEQFF
NA	TRBV7-2	NA	TRBJ2-5	TGTGCCAGCAGCTTAAGCCCCGGCTATGGAGGGACCCAGTACTTC	CASSLSPGYGGTQYF
TRBD1	TRBV24-1	NA	TRBJ2-3	TGTGCCACCAGTGATCCAGGGGGAAGCACAGATACGCAGTATTTT	CATSDPGGSTDTQYF
NA	TRBV5-4	NA	TRBJ2-1	TGTGCCAGTACGTTAAAGACAGTAGCCAGCAATGAGCAGTTCTTC	CASTLKTVASNEQFF
TRBD2	TRBV7-2	once	TRBJ2-3	TGTGCCAGCAGCTCAAGCGGGGGAAACACAGATACGCAGTATTTT	CASSSSGGNTDTQYF
TRBD1	TRBV5-1	NA	TRBJ1-4	TGCGCCAGCAGCTTGGGACAGGGGCGAGGTGAAAAACTGTTTTTT	CASSLGQGRGEKLFF
NA	TRBV7-8	NA	TRBJ2-7	TGTGCCAGCAGCCCCTCCCCACCCTACGAGCAGTACTTC	CASSPSPPYEQYF
NA	TRBV30	few	TRBJ1-2	TGTGCCTGGACCAGGTTAGCTAACTATGGCTACACCTTC	CAWTRLANYGYTF
TRBD1	TRBV28	NA	TRBJ1-4	TGTGCCAGCAGTTATCACGACAGGGGAAAACTGTTTTTT	CASSYHDRGKLFF
NA	TRBV7-2	NA	TRBJ1-4	TGTGCCAGCAGCTTCGACCGGGACTCGGAAAAACTGTTTTTT	CASSFDRDSEKLFF
NA	TRBV7-9	NA	TRBJ1-2	TGTGCCAGCAGCCTTCCGGGTGGTAACTATGGCTACACCTTC	CASSLPGGNYGYTF
NA	TRBV30	NA	TRBJ1-1	TGTGCCTGGATGAGGACAGAGAACACTGAAGCTTTCTTT	CAWMRTENTEAFF
NA	TRBV20-1	NA	TRBJ2-1	TGCAGTGCTACCGCGATACAGGGTTTGTTCTTC	CSATAIQGLFF
NA	TRBV6-5	NA	TRBJ1-1	TGTGCCAGCAGACCCGGGCCCCTAGGTAATGAAGCTTTCTTT	CASRPGPLGNEAFF
NA	TRBV19	once	TRBJ2-1	TGTGCCAGCAGTGAGGGCTACAATGAGCAGTTCTTC	CASSEGYNEQFF
TRBD2	TRBV27	NA	TRBJ2-2	TGTGCCAGCAGTTCTAGCGGGAGGATTGGGACCGGGGAGCTGTTTTTT	CASSSSGRIGTGELFF
NA	TRBV29-1	NA	TRBJ1-1	TGCAGTGGGGGCTCACACACTGAAGCTTTCTTT	CSGGSHTEAFF
TRBD1	TRBV7-9	NA	TRBJ1-6	TGTGCCAGCAGCTTGACAGGGGGAGGTAATAATTCACCCCTCCACTTT	CASSLTGGGNNSPLHF
NA	TRBV25-1	NA	TRBJ2-1	TGTGCCAGCAGTGAAGAACTAGGGCTCTACAATGAGCAGTTCTTC	CASSEELGLYNEQFF
NA	TRBV28	NA	TRBJ1-4	TGTGCCAGCAGTTTATTATGGCTAGCGAGTGAAAAACTGTTTTTT	CASSLLWLASEKLFF
NA	TRBV3-1/TRBV3-2	NA	TRBJ1-4	TGTGCCAGCAGCCCTGCAGTGCATGCAACTAATGAAAAACTGTTTTTT	CASSPAVHATNEKLFF
NA	TRBV30	NA	TRBJ1-6	TGTGCCTGGAAGGGCAAGAGCTCCTATAATTCACCCCTCCACTTT	CAWKGKSSYNSPLHF
TRBD2	TRBV27	NA	TRBJ2-5	TGTGCCAGCAGTTCTCGCGGACTAGCGGAAGAGACCCAGTACTTC	CASSSRGLAEETQYF
NA	TRBV6-2/TRBV6-3	NA	TRBJ2-1	TGTGCCAGCAGTTACTTGGGGGACTCCTACAATGAGCAGTTCTTC	CASSYLGDSYNEQFF
NA	TRBV27	NA	TRBJ1-4	TGTGCCAGCAGTCACTACATAGGATCTAATGAAAAACTGTTTTTT	CASSHYIGSNEKLFF